The 28 T cell receptor beta chains below come from one sample, sequenced in a study of T cells in Graves' hyperthyroidism and ophthalmopathy. It was RNA transcripts that yielded the amplified TCR beta CDR3 regions. Researchers ran a first-round RT-PCR on the TCR CDR3 using the HTBI primer set. A single record per CDR3 protein comes from TCRdb applying MiXCR to the multiplex PCR reads. Among roughly 580,000 distinct CDR3 sequences listed, 11% to 15% were seen once. Sequenced input: blood. Source of these receptors: a woman aged 25 to 45 with Graves' hyperthyroidism that later progressed to Graves' ophthalmopathy.

J is TRBJ1-2 and V is TRBV6-4, with 7 bases aligning to TRBD1. Germline V gives CDR1 MRHNA, CDR2 SNTAGT. The CDR3 has 14 amino acids. The junction had 4 bases not matched to a gene; V was cut back by 2 bases and J by 4 bases. This chain's CDR3 is CASSDTQGVYGYTF. In DNA form, the CDR3 reads TGTGCCAGCAGTGACACCCAGGGGGTCTATGGCTACACCTTC.

This clonotype appeared many times. V usage is TRBV6-1 and J usage is TRBJ2-7, with D possibly being TRBD2 (5 bases). V dropped 1 base and J dropped 3 bases, with 7 bases sitting between them. The CDR3 sequence is 13 residues long. The germline V gene encodes CDR1 MNHNS and CDR2 SASEGT. DNA for the CDR3: TGTGCCAGCAGTGAAGTCGGACTCTACGAGCAGTACTTC. Its protein product is CASSEVGLYEQYF.

The CDR3 loop reads CASSLFPSGLPYEQYF. The CDR3 DNA sequence: TGTGCCAGCAGTTTATTCCCTAGCGGCCTTCCCTACGAGCAGTACTTC. V usage is TRBV27 and J usage is TRBJ2-7, with TRBD2 identical over 7 bases. V was clipped by 1 base and J by 2 bases; unmatched bases: 8. This CDR3 spans 16 amino acids. In germline, CDR1 is MNHEY, CDR2 SMNVEV (reference sequence).

The chain is built from TRBV29-1 and TRBJ1-1, with no clear D. The CDR3 covers 12 residues. V lost 4 bases, J lost 6 bases, and 12 bases lay in between. In germline, CDR1 is SQVTM, CDR2 ANQGSEA. The CDR3 loop is CSVVDNTSEAFF. The CDR3, as DNA: TGCAGCGTTGTCGATAACACCTCTGAAGCTTTCTTT.

This clonotype was recorded many times. This chain links TRBV18 with TRBJ2-3; D unclear. V lost 0 bases and J lost 4, with 8 bases in between. The CDR3 sequence is 14 residues long. Germline V lookup: CDR1 KGHSH, CDR2 LQKENI. The CDR3 region is CASSPPTRSDTQYF. CDR3 nucleotide sequence: TGTGCCAGCTCACCACCGACTCGGTCAGATACGCAGTATTTT.

The rearrangement links TRBV11-2 to TRBJ1-4; possibly TRBD1 for D (5 bases). Germline V lookup: CDR1 SGHAT, CDR2 FQNNGV. Trimming took off 5 bases at V and 10 bases at J, with 23 bases between the two ends. CDR3 size: 16 residues. The CDR3 DNA is TGTGCCAGCAGCCTCGCGGGGCCGGGGATGAAAGGAAAACTGTTTTTT. It encodes CASSLAGPGMKGKLFF.

This clonotype showed up many times. This sequence joins TRBV2 and TRBJ1-3; D may be TRBD1 (6 bases). Germline CDR1 is SNHLY and CDR2 is FYNNEI. V shed 6 bases and J shed 0 bases, with 12 bases lying between them. This CDR3 is 15 amino acids long. CDR3 protein: CASRVTGDSGNTIYF. For the CDR3, the DNA is TGTGCCAGCAGGGTGACAGGAGACTCTGGAAACACCATATATTTT.

This clonotype has a count of ten or more. The V gene is TRBV12-3 or TRBV12-4, the J gene TRBJ1-1; D call uncertain. The CDR3 consists of 15 residues. The V gene lost 2 bases and the J gene lost 4 bases, with 14 bases spanning the gap. CDR3 in DNA: TGTGCCAGCAGTTTACCCGCAGAAACCCTCACTGAAGCTTTCTTT. It translates to CASSLPAETLTEAFF.

The CDR3 DNA reads TGTGCCAGCAGTTTGGGTTATTGCTACGAGCAGTACTTC. Its translation is CASSLGYCYEQYF. This chain links TRBV28 with TRBJ2-7; no firm D call. The V end lost 3 bases, the J end lost 3 bases, and 9 bases lay between the germline ends. CDR1 is MDHEN and CDR2 is SYDVKM in the germline V gene. The CDR3 contains 13 residues.

This clonotype came up many times. J is TRBJ1-1 and V is TRBV2; the match to TRBD1 covers 7 bases. Germline V gene data show CDR1 as SNHLY and CDR2 as FYNNEI. V lost 3 bases and J lost 6; bases outside the gene matches: 4. CDR3 length equals 13 residues. For the CDR3, the DNA is TGTGCCAGCAGTGAGGACAGGCTCGCTGAAGCTTTCTTT. This gives the protein CASSEDRLAEAFF.

This clonotype was picked up many times. The chain links TRBV27 to TRBJ2-1; TRBD2 is a possible D gene (5 bases). CDR1 and CDR2 from the germline V gene are MNHEY and SMNVEV (reference sequence). Trimming removed 6 bases from V and 4 bases from J, with 13 bases in between. The CDR3 runs to 14 residues. The CDR3 region is CASRSGYPYNEQFF. DNA for the CDR3: TGTGCCAGCAGGAGCGGTTATCCTTACAATGAGCAGTTCTTC.

The chain carries TRBV30 and TRBJ2-7; TRBD1 matches 11 bases. CDR1 is GTSNPN, CDR2 SVGIG, per germline (reference sequence). The CDR3 spans 15 residues. Unmatched junction bases numbered 9, after V lost 1 base and J lost 7 bases. This chain's CDR3 is CAWSALRDRGWEQYF. The CDR3 DNA is TGTGCCTGGAGTGCCCTCCGGGACAGGGGGTGGGAGCAGTACTTC.

This clonotype was found a few times. CDR3 loop: CASSLPETPEDTGELFF. CDR3 DNA sequence: TGCGCCAGCAGTCTTCCGGAGACACCCGAAGACACCGGGGAGCTGTTTTTT. The J gene is TRBJ2-2, the V gene TRBV4-1; the D is unclear. The CDR3 consists of 17 residues. Deletions cut 6 bases from V and 3 bases from J, with 20 bases between. Per germline, CDR1 MGHRA and CDR2 YSYEKL.

This clonotype appeared many times. The rearrangement uses TRBV7-2 and TRBJ1-2, with D possibly TRBD1 on 5 matching bases. V gave up 1 base and J gave up 6 bases, with 12 bases separating them. The germline V gene encodes CDR1 SGHTA and CDR2 FQGNSA. The CDR3 sequence is 14 residues long. The CDR3 DNA reads as TGTGCCAGCAGCTTAGGGAGAGGGGCGGATGGCTACACCTTC. Its translation is CASSLGRGADGYTF.

The V call is TRBV29-1, the J call TRBJ2-1; maybe TRBD2 (5 bases). Germline CDR1 and CDR2: SQVTM and ANQGSEA. V lost 7 bases and J 0 bases, leaving 10 bases between the germline ends. The CDR3 spans 13 residues. CDR3: CSGQRSSYNEQFF. DNA for the CDR3: TGCAGCGGGCAGCGGAGCTCCTACAATGAGCAGTTCTTC.

This clonotype was recorded a few times. The chain has TRBV7-2 and TRBJ1-6; D is undetermined. V dropped 1 base and J dropped 0 bases, with 7 bases sitting between them. Germline lookup yields CDR1 SGHTA and CDR2 FQGNSA. The CDR3 consists of 16 residues. The CDR3 loop reads CASSLVGSSYNSPLHF. CDR3 in DNA: TGTGCCAGCAGCTTAGTCGGGAGCTCCTATAATTCACCCCTCCACTTT.

In this sample, this clonotype turned up many times. The chain employs TRBV24-1 and TRBJ1-5; D call uncertain. The ends were cut back, 9 bases at V and 2 bases at J, with 16 bases in the middle. Germline assignment: CDR1 KGHDR and CDR2 SFDVKD. The CDR3 has 15 amino acids. The CDR3 sequence: CATGGPGGGNQPQHF. In nucleotides, the CDR3 is TGTGCCACCGGTGGTCCCGGAGGAGGCAATCAGCCCCAGCATTTT.

This clonotype was observed a few times. This chain joins TRBV20-1 and TRBJ2-1; 8 nucleotides match TRBD1. The CDR3 totals 11 residues. Germline assignment: CDR1 DFQATT and CDR2 SNEGSKA (reference sequence). V gave up 3 bases and J gave up 15 bases; unmatched junction bases: 7. CDR3 residues: CSASPVDRGFF. Written as DNA, the CDR3 is TGCAGTGCTAGTCCGGTTGACAGGGGGTTCTTC.

This clonotype was detected only a few times. J is TRBJ2-7 and V is TRBV12-3 or TRBV12-4, with 11 bases identical to TRBD2. Unmatched junction bases numbered 3, after V lost 5 bases and J lost 0 bases. The CDR3 runs to 15 residues. The CDR3 protein is CASSGTSGSSYEQYF. The CDR3 bases are TGTGCCAGCAGTGGTACTAGCGGGAGCTCCTACGAGCAGTACTTC.

This clonotype occurred many times. The chain carries TRBV29-1 and TRBJ2-3; 11 bases align to TRBD2. Unmatched junction bases numbered 7, after V lost 4 bases and J lost 4 bases. Germline V gives CDR1 SQVTM, CDR2 ANQGSEA. The CDR3 is 15 amino acids. CDR3 nucleotide sequence: TGCAGCGTTGCTCAGACTAGCGGGAAGGCAGATACGCAGTATTTT. Translated: CSVAQTSGKADTQYF.

This clonotype was recorded many times. The chain has TRBV7-9 and TRBJ2-7; no reliable D call. The CDR3 has 16 residues. Trimming cost V 8 bases and J 1 base, with 21 bases left between them. CDR1 and CDR2 (germline): SEHNR, FQNEAQ (reference sequence). The CDR3 region has the DNA TGTGCCAGCGGCTCCGCTCCGTGGACGGAATCCTACGAGCAGTACTTC. Translation: CASGSAPWTESYEQYF. Full variable domain (missing parts from reference TRBV7-9 and TRBJ2-7): DTGVSQNPRHKITKRGQNVTFRCDPISEHNRLYWYRQTLGQGPEFLTYFQNEAQLEKSRLLSDRFSAERPKGSFSTLEIQRTEQGDSAMYLCASGSAPWTESYEQYFGPGTRLTVT.

This clonotype was picked up many times. The V call is TRBV29-1, the J call TRBJ1-1, with D possibly TRBD1 on 6 matching bases. Germline V gene sequence: CDR1 SQVTM, CDR2 ANQGSEA. Trimming removed 5 bases from V and 5 bases from J, with 21 bases in between. The CDR3 length is 15 residues. The CDR3 here is CSVLLIGTKGTEAFF. The CDR3 DNA follows: TGCAGCGTTCTCCTCATCGGGACAAAGGGGACTGAAGCTTTCTTT. The variable domain in full, with the rest retrieved from reference TRBV29-1 and TRBJ1-1, is SAVISQKPSRDICQRGTSLTIQCQVDSQVTMMFWYRQQPGQSLTLIATANQGSEATYESGFVIDKFPISRPNLTFSTLTVSNMSPEDSSIYLCSVLLIGTKGTEAFFGQGTRLTVV.

Many counts were recorded for this clonotype. The chain couples TRBV10-3 to TRBJ2-1, with 8 bases fitting TRBD1. Germline V lookup: CDR1 ENHRY, CDR2 SYGVKD. The CDR3 is 15 amino acids. The V segment lost 2 bases and the J segment 2 bases; nucleotides outside the gene matches: 2. CDR3 DNA sequence: TGTGCCATCAGTGAGGACAGGGGACCCTACAATGAGCAGTTCTTC. It yields the protein CAISEDRGPYNEQFF.

This clonotype was picked up many times. The chain links TRBV11-2 to TRBJ1-3, with D possibly matching TRBD1 (6 bases). V dropped 4 bases and J dropped 2 bases, with 15 bases sitting between them. Germline V CDR1 and CDR2: SGHAT, FQNNGV. This CDR3 comprises 16 residues. The CDR3 sequence is CASSSGAGRTGNTIYF. DNA for the CDR3: TGTGCCAGCAGCTCAGGGGCAGGGCGAACTGGAAACACCATATATTTT.

There are many counts of this clonotype. V and J are TRBV12-3 or TRBV12-4 and TRBJ1-6; D remains unclear. The CDR3 loop spans 16 amino acids. V lost 1 base to trimming and J lost 0 bases, with 7 bases between them. CDR3 residues: CASSLGWSSYNSPLHF. The DNA for the CDR3 is TGTGCCAGCAGTTTAGGGTGGAGCTCCTATAATTCACCCCTCCACTTT.

This chain links TRBV12-3 or TRBV12-4 with TRBJ2-7; 7 nucleotides match TRBD1. The ends lost 7 bases at V and 0 bases at J; junction bases unmatched: 6. The CDR3 consists of 14 residues. CDR3 nucleotide sequence: TGTGCCAGCAAACTGACAGGGAACTCCTACGAGCAGTACTTC. Translation: CASKLTGNSYEQYF.

A few counts support this clonotype. J is TRBJ1-4 and V is TRBV20-1, with a weak D call TRBD1 (6 bases). The CDR3 is 14 amino acids. Trimming shortened V by 1 base and J by 9 bases, and 15 bases separated the two germline ends. Germline V lookup: CDR1 DFQATT, CDR2 SNEGSKA (reference sequence). The CDR3 region has the DNA TGCAGTGCTAGAGTCGGGGGCCCTGGTAAAAAACTGTTTTTT. Its protein product is CSARVGGPGKKLFF.

The CDR3 loop reads CSARRVEQFF. In DNA, the CDR3 is TGCAGTGCTAGGAGGGTTGAGCAGTTCTTC. The chain joins TRBV20-1 to TRBJ2-1, with a weak D call TRBD2 (5 bases). The CDR3 length is 10 residues. Germline V CDR1 and CDR2: DFQATT, SNEGSKA (reference sequence). The V end lost 3 bases, the J end lost 9 bases, and 6 bases lay between the germline ends.